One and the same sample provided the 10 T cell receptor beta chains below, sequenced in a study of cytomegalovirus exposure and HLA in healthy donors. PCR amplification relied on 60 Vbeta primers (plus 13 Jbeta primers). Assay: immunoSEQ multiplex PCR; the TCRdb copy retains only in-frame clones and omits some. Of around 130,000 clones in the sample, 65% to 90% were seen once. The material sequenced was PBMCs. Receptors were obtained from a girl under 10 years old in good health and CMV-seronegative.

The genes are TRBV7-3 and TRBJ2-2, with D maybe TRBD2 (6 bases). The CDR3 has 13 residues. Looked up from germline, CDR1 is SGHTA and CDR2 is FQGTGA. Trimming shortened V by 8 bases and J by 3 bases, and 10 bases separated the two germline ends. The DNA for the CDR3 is TGTGCCAGCGGGACTCTGGACACCGGGGAGCTGTTTTTT. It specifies CASGTLDTGELFF.

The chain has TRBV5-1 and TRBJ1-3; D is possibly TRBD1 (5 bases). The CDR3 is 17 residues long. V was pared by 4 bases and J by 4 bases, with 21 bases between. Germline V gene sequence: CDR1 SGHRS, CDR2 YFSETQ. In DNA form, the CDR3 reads TGCGCCAGCAGCCCGCAGCAGGGAGGTCTAAGGGGAAACACCATATATTTT. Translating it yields CASSPQQGGLRGNTIYF.

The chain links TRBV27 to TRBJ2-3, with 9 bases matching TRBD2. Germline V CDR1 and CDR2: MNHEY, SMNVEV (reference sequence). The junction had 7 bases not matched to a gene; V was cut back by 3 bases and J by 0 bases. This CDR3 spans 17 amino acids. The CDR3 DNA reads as TGTGCCAGCAGTTTGGGGCTAGCGGGACGTAGCACAGATACGCAGTATTTT. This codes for CASSLGLAGRSTDTQYF.

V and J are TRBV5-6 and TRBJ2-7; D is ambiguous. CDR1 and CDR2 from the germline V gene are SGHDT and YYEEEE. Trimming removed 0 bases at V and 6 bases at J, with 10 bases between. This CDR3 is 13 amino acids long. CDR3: CASSLAWAGEQYF. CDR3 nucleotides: TGTGCCAGCAGCTTGGCTTGGGCAGGCGAGCAGTACTTC.

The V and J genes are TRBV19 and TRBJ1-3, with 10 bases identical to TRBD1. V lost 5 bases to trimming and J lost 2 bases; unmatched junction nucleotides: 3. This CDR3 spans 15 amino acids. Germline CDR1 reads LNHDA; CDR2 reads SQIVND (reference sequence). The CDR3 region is CASSGGQGAGNTIYF. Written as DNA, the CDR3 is TGTGCCAGTAGTGGAGGACAGGGGGCTGGAAACACCATATATTTT.

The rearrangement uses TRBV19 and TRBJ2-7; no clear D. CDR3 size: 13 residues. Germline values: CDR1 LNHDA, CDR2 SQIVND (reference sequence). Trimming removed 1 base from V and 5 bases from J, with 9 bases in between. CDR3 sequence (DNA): TGTGCCAGTAGTATAGTAGCAAGAGACGAGCAGTACTTC. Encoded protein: CASSIVARDEQYF.

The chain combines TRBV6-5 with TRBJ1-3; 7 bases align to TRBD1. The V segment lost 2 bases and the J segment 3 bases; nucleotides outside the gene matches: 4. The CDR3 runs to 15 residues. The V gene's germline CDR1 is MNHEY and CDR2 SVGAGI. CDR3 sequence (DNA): TGTGCCAGCAGTTACCAGGGACAGCTTGGAAACACCATATATTTT. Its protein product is CASSYQGQLGNTIYF.

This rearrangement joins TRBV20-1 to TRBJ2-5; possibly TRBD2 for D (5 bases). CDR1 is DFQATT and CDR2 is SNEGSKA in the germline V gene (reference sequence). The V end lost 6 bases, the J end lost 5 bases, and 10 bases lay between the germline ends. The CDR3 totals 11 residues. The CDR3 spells CSAEGGETQYF. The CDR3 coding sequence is TGCAGTGCCGAGGGTGGGGAGACCCAGTACTTC.

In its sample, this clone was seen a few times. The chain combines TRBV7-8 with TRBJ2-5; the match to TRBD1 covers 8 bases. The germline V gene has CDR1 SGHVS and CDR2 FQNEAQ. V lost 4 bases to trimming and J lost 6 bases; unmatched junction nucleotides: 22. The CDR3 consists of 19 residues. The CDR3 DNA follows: TGTGCCAGCAGCTCCAAAACGAGGACAGGGAGAGTGGGAAAGCAGACCCAGTACTTC. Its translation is CASSSKTRTGRVGKQTQYF.

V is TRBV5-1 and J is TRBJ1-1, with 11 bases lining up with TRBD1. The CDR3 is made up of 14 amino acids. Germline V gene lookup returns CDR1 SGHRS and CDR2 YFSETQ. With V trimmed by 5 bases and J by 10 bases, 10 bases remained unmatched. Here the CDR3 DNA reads TGCGCCAGCAGTTCCGGACAGGGGGCACGGGTAGCTTTCTTT. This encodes CASSSGQGARVAFF.